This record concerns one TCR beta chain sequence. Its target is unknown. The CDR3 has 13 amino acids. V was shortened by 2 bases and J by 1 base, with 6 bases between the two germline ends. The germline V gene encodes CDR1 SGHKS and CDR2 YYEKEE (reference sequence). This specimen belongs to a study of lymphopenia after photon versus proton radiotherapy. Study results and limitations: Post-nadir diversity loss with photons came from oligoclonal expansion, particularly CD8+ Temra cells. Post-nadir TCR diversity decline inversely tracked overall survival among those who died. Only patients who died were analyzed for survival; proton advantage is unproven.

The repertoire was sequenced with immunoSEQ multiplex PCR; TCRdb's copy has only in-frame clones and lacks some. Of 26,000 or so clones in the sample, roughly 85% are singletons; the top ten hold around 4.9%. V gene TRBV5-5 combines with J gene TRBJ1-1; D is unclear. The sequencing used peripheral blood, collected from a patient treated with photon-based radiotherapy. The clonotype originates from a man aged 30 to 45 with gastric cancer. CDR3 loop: CASSFVSNTEAFF. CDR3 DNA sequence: TGTGCCAGCAGCTTCGTTTCGAACACTGAAGCTTTCTTT.